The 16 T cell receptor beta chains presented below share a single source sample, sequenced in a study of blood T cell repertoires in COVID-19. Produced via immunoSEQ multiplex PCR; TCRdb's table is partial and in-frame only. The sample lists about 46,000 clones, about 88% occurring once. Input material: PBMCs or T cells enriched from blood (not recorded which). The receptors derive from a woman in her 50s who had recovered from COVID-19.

The CDR3 region is CASSQVSGVSTADTQYF. The CDR3, as DNA: TGTGCCAGCAGCCAAGTGTCGGGGGTTTCAACGGCAGATACGCAGTATTTT. V is TRBV4-2 and J is TRBJ2-3; weak D call: TRBD2 (6 bases). The germline CDR1 and CDR2 sequences are LGHNA and YNFKEQ. The CDR3 contains 17 residues. The germline V and J ends were trimmed by 1 base and 4 bases, with 18 bases remaining between them.

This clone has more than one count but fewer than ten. The CDR3 DNA is TGTGCAAGTCGCCCCTGGACAGGGGGCTTTCAGCCCCAGCATTTT. This sequence encodes CASRPWTGGFQPQHF. The J gene is TRBJ1-5, the V gene TRBV12-2; TRBD1, the D gene given by the table, was not confirmed from the DNA. TRBV12-2 is a documented pseudogene. The CDR3 length is 15 residues.

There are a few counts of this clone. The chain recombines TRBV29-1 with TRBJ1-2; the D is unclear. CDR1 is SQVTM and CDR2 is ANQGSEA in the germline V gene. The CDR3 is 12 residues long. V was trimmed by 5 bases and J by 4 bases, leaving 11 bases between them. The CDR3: CSVLTEGYGYTF. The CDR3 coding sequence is TGCAGCGTTTTAACCGAGGGCTATGGCTACACCTTC.

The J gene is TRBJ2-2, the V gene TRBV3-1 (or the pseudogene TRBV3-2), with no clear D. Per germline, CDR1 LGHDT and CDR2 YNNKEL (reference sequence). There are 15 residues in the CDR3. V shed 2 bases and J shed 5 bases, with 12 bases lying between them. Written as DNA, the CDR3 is TGTGCCAGCAGCCAAACGAGACAACGTACCGGGGAGCTGTTTTTT. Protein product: CASSQTRQRTGELFF.

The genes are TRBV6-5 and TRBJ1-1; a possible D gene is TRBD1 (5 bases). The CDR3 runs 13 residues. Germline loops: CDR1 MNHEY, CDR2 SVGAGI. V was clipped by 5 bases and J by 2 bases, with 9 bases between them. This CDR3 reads CASSPQGNTEAFF. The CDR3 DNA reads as TGTGCCAGCAGTCCCCAGGGAAACACTGAAGCTTTCTTT.

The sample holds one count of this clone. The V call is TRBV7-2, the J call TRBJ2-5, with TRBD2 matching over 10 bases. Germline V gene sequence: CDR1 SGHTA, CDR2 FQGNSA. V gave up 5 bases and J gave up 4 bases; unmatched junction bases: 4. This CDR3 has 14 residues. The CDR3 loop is CASSTTSGVETQYF. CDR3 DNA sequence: TGTGCCAGCAGCACAACTAGCGGGGTAGAGACCCAGTACTTC.

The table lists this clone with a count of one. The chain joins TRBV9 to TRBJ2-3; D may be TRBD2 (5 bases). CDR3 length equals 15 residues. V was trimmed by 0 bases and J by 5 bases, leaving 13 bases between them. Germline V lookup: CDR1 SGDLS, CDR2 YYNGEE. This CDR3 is CASSVAGSVIDTQYF. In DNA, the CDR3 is TGTGCCAGCAGCGTAGCTGGTAGCGTAATAGATACGCAGTATTTT. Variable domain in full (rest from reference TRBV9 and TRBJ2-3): DSGVTQTPKHLITATGQRVTLRCSPRSGDLSVYWYQQSLDQGLQFLIQYYNGEERAKGNILERFSAQQFPDLHSELNLSSLELGDSALYFCASSVAGSVIDTQYFGPGTRLTVL.

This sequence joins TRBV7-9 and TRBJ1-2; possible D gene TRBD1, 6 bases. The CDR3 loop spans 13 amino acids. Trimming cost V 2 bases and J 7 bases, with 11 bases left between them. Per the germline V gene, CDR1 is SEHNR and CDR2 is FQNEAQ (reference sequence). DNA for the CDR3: TGTGCCAGCAGCTTACAGGGGAGCAGTGGCTACACCTTC. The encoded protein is CASSLQGSSGYTF.

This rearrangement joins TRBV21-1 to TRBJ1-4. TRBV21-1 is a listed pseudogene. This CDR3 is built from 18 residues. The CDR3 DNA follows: TGTGCCAGCAGCAAAGTAGGGAGACACGTCGGACGTAATGAAAAACTGTTTTTT. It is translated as CASSKVGRHVGRNEKLFF.

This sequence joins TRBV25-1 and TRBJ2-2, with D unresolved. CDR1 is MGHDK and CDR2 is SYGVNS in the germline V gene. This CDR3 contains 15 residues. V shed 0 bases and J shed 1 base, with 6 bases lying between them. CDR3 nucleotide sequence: TGTGCCAGCAGTGAATATTCGGGGAACACCGGGGAGCTGTTTTTT. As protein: CASSEYSGNTGELFF.

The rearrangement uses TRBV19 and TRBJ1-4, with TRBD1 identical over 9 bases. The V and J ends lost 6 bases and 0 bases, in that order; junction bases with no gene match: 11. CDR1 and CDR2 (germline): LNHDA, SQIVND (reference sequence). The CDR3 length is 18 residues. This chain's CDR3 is CASSNSGTGLATNEKLFF. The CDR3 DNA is TGTGCCAGTAGCAATTCCGGGACAGGGCTCGCAACTAATGAAAAACTGTTTTTT.

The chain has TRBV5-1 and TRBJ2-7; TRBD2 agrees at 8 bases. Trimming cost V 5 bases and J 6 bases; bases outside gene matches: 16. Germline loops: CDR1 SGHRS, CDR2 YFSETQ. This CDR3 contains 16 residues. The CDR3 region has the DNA TGCGCCAGCAGTTCTGGGGTAGCGGGATCCACAGGCGAGCAGTACTTC. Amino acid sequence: CASSSGVAGSTGEQYF.

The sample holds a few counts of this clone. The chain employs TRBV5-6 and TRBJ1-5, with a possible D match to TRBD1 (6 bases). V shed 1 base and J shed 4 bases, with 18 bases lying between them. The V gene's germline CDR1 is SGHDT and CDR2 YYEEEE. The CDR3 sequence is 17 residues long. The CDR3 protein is CASSLWGPQGPNQPQHF. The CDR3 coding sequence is TGTGCCAGCAGCTTGTGGGGGCCCCAGGGGCCGAATCAGCCCCAGCATTTT.

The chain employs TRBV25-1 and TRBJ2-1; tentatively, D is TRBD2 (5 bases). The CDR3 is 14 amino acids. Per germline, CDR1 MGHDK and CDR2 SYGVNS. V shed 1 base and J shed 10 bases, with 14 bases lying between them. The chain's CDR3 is CASSELSSPGEQFF. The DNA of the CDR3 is TGTGCCAGCAGTGAATTGTCTAGCCCTGGGGAGCAGTTCTTC.

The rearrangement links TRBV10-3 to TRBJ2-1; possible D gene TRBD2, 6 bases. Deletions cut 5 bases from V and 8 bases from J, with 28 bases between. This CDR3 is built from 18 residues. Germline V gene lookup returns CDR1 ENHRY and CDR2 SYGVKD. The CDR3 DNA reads TGTGCCATCAGTTATGCGGGACGCCATGATGGGGAACACGATGAGCAGTTCTTC. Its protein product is CAISYAGRHDGEHDEQFF.

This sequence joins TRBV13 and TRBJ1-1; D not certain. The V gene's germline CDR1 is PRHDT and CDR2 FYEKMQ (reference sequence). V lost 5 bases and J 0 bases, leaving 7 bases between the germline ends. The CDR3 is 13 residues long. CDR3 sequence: CASSTRVNTEAFF. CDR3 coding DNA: TGTGCCAGCAGCACACGGGTGAACACTGAAGCTTTCTTT.